The 7 T cell receptor beta chains presented below share a single source sample, sequenced in a study of blood T cell repertoires in COVID-19. Profiling relied on immunoSEQ multiplex PCR, and the TCRdb table lists in-frame clones only, not all of them. The repertoire holds fewer than 250,000 clones, with roughly 86% as singletons. The sample taken for sequencing was peripheral blood. The receptors were sampled from a man aged 55 to 70 with acute or convalescent COVID-19.

The CDR3 DNA sequence: TGTGCCAGCAGTTTGGGACAGGGGGCTTTAAATGAGCAGTTCTTC. Its translation: CASSLGQGALNEQFF. The rearrangement links TRBV27 to TRBJ2-1, with 12 bases lining up with TRBD1. CDR3 length: 15 residues. CDR1 and CDR2 (germline): MNHEY, SMNVEV (reference sequence). With V trimmed by 3 bases and J by 7 bases, 4 bases remained unmatched.

This chain uses TRBV14 with TRBJ1-1; 8 bases agree with TRBD1. V gave up 0 bases and J gave up 3 bases; unmatched junction bases: 9. The CDR3 covers 17 residues. Germline V CDR1 and CDR2: SGHDN, FVKESK. DNA for the CDR3: TGTGCCAGCAGCCAAGAAAACAGGGGGAAGTTTTACACTGAAGCTTTCTTT. This translates into CASSQENRGKFYTEAFF.

The J gene is TRBJ2-3, the V gene TRBV9; D is perhaps TRBD1 (5 bases). Germline CDR1 reads SGDLS; CDR2 reads YYNGEE. V lost 6 bases to trimming and J lost 2 bases, with 16 bases between them. The CDR3 loop spans 15 amino acids. CDR3 in amino acids: CASTVAGRNTDTQYF. DNA of the CDR3: TGTGCCAGCACCGTCGCAGGGCGTAACACAGATACGCAGTATTTT.

The V gene is TRBV29-1, the J gene TRBJ2-1; maybe TRBD1 (5 bases). Germline-derived CDR1 and CDR2 are SQVTM and ANQGSEA. The CDR3 covers 13 residues. The ends were cut back, 7 bases at V and 4 bases at J, with 14 bases in the middle. The CDR3 DNA reads TGCAGCGGACAGAAGTCAGAATACAATGAGCAGTTCTTC. Translating it yields CSGQKSEYNEQFF.

The chain has TRBV29-1 and TRBJ1-2; weak D call: TRBD1 (5 bases). V lost 2 bases, J lost 2 bases, and 9 bases lay in between. CDR3 length equals 13 residues. Germline CDR1 and CDR2: SQVTM and ANQGSEA. The CDR3 region has the DNA TGCAGCGTTGAAAGCAGGGAAAACTATGGCTACACCTTC. It encodes CSVESRENYGYTF.

The rearrangement joins TRBV5-1 to TRBJ2-5; 11 bases agree with TRBD1. The CDR3 has 15 amino acids. V shed 4 bases, J shed 5 bases, and the junction held 7 bases outside the gene matches. Germline V lookup: CDR1 SGHRS, CDR2 YFSETQ. Here the CDR3 DNA reads TGCGCCAGCAGCGATCGGACAGGGGGCCCCGAGACCCAGTACTTC. It yields the protein CASSDRTGGPETQYF.

V and J are TRBV9 and TRBJ2-3; no definite D call. Deletions cut 4 bases from V and 2 bases from J, with 14 bases between. Germline CDR1 reads SGDLS; CDR2 reads YYNGEE. The CDR3 is 15 amino acids. Here the CDR3 reads CASSSSLGATDTQYF. The CDR3 DNA follows: TGTGCCAGCAGCTCTAGTCTTGGAGCCACAGATACGCAGTATTTT.